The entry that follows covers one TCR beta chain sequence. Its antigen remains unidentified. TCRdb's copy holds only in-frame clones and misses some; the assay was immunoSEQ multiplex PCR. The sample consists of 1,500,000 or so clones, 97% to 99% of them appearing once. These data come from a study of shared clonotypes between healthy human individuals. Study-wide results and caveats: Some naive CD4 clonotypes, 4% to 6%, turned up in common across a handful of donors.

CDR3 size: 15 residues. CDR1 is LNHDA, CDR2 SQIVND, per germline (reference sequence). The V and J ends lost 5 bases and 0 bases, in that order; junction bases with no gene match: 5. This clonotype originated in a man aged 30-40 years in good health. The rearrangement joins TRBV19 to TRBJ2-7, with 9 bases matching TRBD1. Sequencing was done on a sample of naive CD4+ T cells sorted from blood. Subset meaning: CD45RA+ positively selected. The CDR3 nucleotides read TGTGCCAGTAGTTCCGGGACAGGGATCTCCTACGAGCAGTACTTC. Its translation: CASSSGTGISYEQYF. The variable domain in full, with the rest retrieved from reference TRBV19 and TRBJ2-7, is DGGITQSPKYLFRKEGQNVTLSCEQNLNHDAMYWYRQDPGQGLRLIYYSQIVNDFQKGDIAEGYSVSREKKESFPLTVTSAQKNPTAFYLCASSSGTGISYEQYFGPGTRLTVT.